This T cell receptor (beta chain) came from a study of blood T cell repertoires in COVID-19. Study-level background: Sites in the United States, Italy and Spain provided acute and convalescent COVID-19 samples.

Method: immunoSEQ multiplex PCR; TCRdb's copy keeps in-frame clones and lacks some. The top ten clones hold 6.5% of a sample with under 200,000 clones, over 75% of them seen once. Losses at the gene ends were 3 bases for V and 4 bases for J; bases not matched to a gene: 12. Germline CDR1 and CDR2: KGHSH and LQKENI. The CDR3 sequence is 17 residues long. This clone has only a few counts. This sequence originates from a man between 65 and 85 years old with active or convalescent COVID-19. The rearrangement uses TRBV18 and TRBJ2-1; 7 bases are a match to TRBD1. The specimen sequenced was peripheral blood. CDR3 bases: TGTGCCAGCTCACCGCTCACGTCCGGGACAGCTTACAATGAGCAGTTCTTC. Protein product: CASSPLTSGTAYNEQFF.